In this sample, the clone carrying this T cell receptor (beta chain) turned up many times. The antigen remains undetermined. This sample's time point: longitudinal time-point 3. The cDNA was produced through 5'RACE with 10-nucleotide random UMIs. The yield of each sequencing run was over 160 million TCR-beta sequences from 15-18 subjects. Via MiXCR, TCRdb re-called the 5' RACE reads, giving one row per CDR3 protein. The sample includes approximately 45,000 distinct CDR3 sequences, 13% seen only once; the top ten take about an eighth. The data belong to a study of neurological immune-mediated disorders. Notes on the study in general: Patients with HTLV-1-associated myelopathy had the highest level of TCR clonal expansion, whereas patients with multiple sclerosis had the lowest level, falling beneath the level found in healthy controls.

Per germline, CDR1 MNHNS and CDR2 SASEGT. V shed 7 bases and J 2 bases; nucleotides not matched to a gene: 6. This CDR3 has 14 residues. The origin of this receptor is a man aged 25-40 years in good health. Sequencing was done on a sample of PBMCs. The chain recombines TRBV6-1 with TRBJ1-1; TRBD1 agrees at 8 bases. CDR3 sequence reads: CASKLGQVNTEAFF. Here the CDR3 DNA reads TGTGCCAGCAAACTGGGACAGGTAAACACTGAAGCTTTCTTT.